This section outlines one T cell receptor beta chain sequence together with its context. This clone has just a few counts. The antigen it recognizes is unknown. Base quality data are lacking; no much larger clone is found one base away. Each clonotype received, on average, 10x coverage in deep resolution sequencing performed on a MiSeq, where the target depth lay between 1 in 1 million and 1 in 200,000 T cells. TCR beta libraries were generated with the immunoSEQ hsTCRB Kit. Per the source publication's procedure: The data were analyzed with ImmunoSEQ Analyzer and ImmunoSEQ Data Assistant, and V, D and J gene assignments followed IMGT definitions. Clonality, which ranges from 0 to 1, was calculated by subtracting the normalized Shannon entropy of productive rearrangement frequencies from one. Only overrepresented clonotypes making up at least 0.05% of each patient's repertoire were included in the public clonotype analysis. Repertoires from more than ten age-matched healthy donors in immuneACCESS were used as clonality controls. The table comes from immuneACCESS by way of TCRdb, which keeps in-frame sequences with V and J called. Part of the clones is missing from these tables; in studies checked, under half for an unresolved V gene and the rest for unknown reasons. From that table come the V and J calls and clone size; the DNA was used to work out D and trimming. The sample records around 92,000 clones, roughly 80% of which are singletons. Together, the top ten hold around 24% of the sample.

This specimen belongs to a study of cytotoxic CD8 clonotypes in ibrutinib-treated CLL (dated by TCRdb to the early 2020s). Broadly, across the study: The cohort had about a dozen relapsed/refractory and under 16 treatment-naive patients; about 17 were IGHV unmutated. Responses were partial in some 24 patients and complete in 2; after median roughly 69 months follow-up, some 15 stayed in remission and about 12 progressed. The response samples were drawn at a median of roughly twelve months into treatment, with a range of about 6 to 36 months. On average, each sample yielded about 260,000 productive templates and about 100,000 productive rearrangements. Of the roughly 81 people in the trial, about 27 had longitudinal samples available. Cryopreserved peripheral blood mononuclear cells were collected before treatment, at response, and at either disease progression or sustained remission. All remission and progressive disease samples were collected while patients were still receiving ibrutinib. General conclusions and limits of the study: Clonality rose at ibrutinib response, remained stable during sustained remission, and dropped back toward baseline at progression. Public clonotypes were rare and either shrank or stayed stable during treatment, and the rise in clonality at ibrutinib response reflected expansion of private clonotypes. Lymph node repertoires were not examined, and the timing of sampling was not matched between patients in sustained remission and those whose disease progressed. Baseline clonality was found to be higher than that of age-matched healthy donors and was strongly correlated with circulating CD8+ T-cell counts.

The germline V end is reduced by 7 bases and the J end by 2 bases; junction bases left unmatched: 5. CDR3 length: 14 amino acids, cysteine to phenylalanine. Only the CDR3 portion is preserved as DNA: 42 bases, with reading frame beginning at the first base. The germline V gene (reference sequence) gives CDR1 as LNHDA and CDR2 as SQIVND. The label giving this sample's time point can be read as: around 25 months on ibrutinib. For TCR beta library preparation, roughly 1.8 micrograms of genomic DNA was extracted from cryopreserved PBMCs. High-throughput TCR beta sequencing was performed on longitudinal blood samples from CLL patients receiving ibrutinib monotherapy. The patients took part in an open-label, single-center phase 2 trial of ibrutinib monotherapy.

The chain was built from TRBV19 and TRBJ1-5; 7 central nucleotides agree with TRBD1. The source of this sequence is a human donor with chronic lymphocytic leukemia. The sample here was PBMCs, taken after 24 months of ibrutinib treatment. The nucleotide sequence reads TGTGCCAGTAAAGACAGGGTGGGCAATCAGCCCCAGCATTTT. Translated, this gives CASKDRVGNQPQHF.